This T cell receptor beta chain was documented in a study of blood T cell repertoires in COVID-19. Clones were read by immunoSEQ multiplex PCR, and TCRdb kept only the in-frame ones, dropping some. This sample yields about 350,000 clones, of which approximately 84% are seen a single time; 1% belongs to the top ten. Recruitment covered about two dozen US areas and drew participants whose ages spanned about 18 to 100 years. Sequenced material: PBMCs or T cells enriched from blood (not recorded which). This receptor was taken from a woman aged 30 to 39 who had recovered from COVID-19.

CDR3 region: CASKSTGGGNSPLHF. In nucleotides, the CDR3 is TGTGCCAGTAAGTCGACAGGGGGAGGAAATTCACCCCTCCACTTT. The genes are TRBV19 and TRBJ1-6, with TRBD1 matching 9 bases. This CDR3 contains 15 residues. V shed 7 bases and J 7 bases; nucleotides not matched to a gene: 8. The germline V gene has CDR1 LNHDA and CDR2 SQIVND (reference sequence).